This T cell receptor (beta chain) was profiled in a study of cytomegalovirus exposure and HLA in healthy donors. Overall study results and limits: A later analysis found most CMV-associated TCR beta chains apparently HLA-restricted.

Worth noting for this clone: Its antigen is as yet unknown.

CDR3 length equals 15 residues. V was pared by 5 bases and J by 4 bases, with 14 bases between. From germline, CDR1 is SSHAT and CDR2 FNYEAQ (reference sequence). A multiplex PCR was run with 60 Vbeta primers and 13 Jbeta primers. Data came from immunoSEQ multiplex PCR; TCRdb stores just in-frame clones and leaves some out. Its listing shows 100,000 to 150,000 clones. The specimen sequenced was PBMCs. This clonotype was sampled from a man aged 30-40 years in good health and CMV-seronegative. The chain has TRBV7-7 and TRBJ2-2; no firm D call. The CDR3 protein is CASSPSSSRTGELFF. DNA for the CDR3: TGTGCCAGCAGCCCCTCGTCCTCGCGCACCGGGGAGCTGTTTTTT.